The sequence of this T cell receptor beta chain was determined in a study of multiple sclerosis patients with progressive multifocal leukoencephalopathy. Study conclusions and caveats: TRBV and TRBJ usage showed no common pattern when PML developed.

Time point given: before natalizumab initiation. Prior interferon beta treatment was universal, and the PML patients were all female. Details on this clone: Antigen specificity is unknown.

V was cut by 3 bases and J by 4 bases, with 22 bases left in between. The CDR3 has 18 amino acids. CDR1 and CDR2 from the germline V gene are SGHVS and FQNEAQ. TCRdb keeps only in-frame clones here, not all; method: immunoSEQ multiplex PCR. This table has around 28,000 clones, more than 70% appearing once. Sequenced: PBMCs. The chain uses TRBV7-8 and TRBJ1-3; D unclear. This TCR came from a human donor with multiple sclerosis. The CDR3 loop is CASSFFGFGKIGGNTIYF. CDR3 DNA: TGTGCCAGCAGCTTTTTCGGGTTCGGTAAAATAGGCGGAAACACCATATATTTT. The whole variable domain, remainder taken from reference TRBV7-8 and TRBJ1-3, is GAGVSQSPRYKVAKRGQDVALRCDPISGHVSLFWYQQALGQGPEFLTYFQNEAQLDKSGLPSDRFFAERPEGSVSTLKIQRTQQEDSAVYLCASSFFGFGKIGGNTIYFGEGSWLTVV.